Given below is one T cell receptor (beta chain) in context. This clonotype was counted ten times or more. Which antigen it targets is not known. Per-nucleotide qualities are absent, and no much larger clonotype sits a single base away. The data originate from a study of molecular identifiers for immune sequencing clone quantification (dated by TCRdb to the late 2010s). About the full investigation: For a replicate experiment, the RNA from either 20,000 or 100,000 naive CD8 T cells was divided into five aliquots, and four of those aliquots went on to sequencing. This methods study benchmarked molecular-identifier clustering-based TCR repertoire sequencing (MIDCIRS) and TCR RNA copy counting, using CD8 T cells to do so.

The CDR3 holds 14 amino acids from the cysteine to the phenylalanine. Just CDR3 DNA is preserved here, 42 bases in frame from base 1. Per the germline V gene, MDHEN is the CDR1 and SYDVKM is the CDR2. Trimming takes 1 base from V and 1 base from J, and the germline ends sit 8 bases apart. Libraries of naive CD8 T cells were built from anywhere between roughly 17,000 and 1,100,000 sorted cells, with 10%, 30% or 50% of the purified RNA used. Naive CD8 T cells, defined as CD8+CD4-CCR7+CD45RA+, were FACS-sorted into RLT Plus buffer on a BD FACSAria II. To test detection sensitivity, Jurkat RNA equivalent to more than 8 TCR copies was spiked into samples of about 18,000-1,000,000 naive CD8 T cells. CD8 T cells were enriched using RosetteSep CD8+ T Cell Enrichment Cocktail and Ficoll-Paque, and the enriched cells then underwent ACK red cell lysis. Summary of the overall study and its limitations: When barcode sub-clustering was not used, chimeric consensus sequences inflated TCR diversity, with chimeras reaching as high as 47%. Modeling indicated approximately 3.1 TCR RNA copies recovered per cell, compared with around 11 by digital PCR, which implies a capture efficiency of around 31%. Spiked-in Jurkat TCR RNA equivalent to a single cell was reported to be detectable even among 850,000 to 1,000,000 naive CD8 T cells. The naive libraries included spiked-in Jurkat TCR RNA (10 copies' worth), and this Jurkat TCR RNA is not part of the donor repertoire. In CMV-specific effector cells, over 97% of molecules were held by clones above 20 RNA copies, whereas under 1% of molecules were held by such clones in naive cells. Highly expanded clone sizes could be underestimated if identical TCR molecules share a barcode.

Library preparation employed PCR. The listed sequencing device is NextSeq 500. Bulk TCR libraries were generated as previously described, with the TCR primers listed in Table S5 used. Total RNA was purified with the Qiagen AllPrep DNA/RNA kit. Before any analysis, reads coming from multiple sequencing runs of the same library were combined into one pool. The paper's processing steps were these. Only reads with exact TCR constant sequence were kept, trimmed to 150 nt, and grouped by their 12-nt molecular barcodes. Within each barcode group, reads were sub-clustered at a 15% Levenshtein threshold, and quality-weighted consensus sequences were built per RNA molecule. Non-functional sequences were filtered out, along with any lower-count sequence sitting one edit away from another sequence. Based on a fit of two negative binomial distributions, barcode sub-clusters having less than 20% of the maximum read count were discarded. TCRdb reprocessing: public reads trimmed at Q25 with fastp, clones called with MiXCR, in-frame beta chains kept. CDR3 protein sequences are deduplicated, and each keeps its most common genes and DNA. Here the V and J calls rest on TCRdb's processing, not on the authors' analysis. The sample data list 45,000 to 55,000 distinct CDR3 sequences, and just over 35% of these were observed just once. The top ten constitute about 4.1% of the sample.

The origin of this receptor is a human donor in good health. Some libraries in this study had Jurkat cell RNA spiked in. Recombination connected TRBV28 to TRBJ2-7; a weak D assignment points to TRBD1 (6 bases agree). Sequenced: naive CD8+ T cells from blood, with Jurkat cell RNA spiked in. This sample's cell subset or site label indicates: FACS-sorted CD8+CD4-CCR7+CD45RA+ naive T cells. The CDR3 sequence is CASSLYRESYEQYF. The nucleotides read TGTGCCAGCAGTTTATACAGGGAGTCCTACGAGCAGTACTTC.